This record looks at one T cell receptor beta chain sequence and its context. This clonotype was picked up a small number of times. Its antigen is unknown. Relative to the germline gene, one junction end is altered; a read error may explain this. This entry belongs to a study of T cell repertoires in cytomegalovirus infection (dated by TCRdb to between 2018 and 2020). Study-level background: Because public TCR beta signatures pointed to carriage of CMV infection together with the matching HLA type, the HLA type of each donor mattered for the analysis.

The CDR3 runs 15 residues from the cysteine to the phenylalanine. CDR3 DNA is the only sequence kept; it has 45 bases, read in frame from the first base. Taken from the germline V gene, the CDR1 and CDR2 loops are SGHVS and FNYEAQ. Data came from an Illumina HiSeq 1500. TCRdb took the public reads, trimmed them with fastp at Q25, ran MiXCR for clone calling and kept in-frame beta chains. Records with the same CDR3 protein are collapsed into one entry carrying the most frequent genes and DNA. The sample contains about 190,000 distinct CDR3 sequences, 28% of them found a single time. The top ten constitute about 31% of the sample. Points the paper makes about the study in general: Cumulative frequency of public TCR beta family members discriminated carriers of CMV infection plus the relevant HLA type in this cohort and an independent approximately 370-donor cohort. The ex vivo response was dominated by HLA-C-restricted CMV-specific TCR beta clonotypes, which also provided the single most frequent clonotype in two of eight donors.

This receptor was identified in a human donor in good health (CMV status not recorded). Some clones in this sample may be carry-over from other donors' samples. The sequence is built from TRBV7-6 and TRBJ2-1; the junction holds 10 bases that match TRBD2. The sequencing sample was made of PBMCs. The CDR3 amino acid sequence is: CASSNEAGGDNEQFF. Here is the DNA: TGTGCTAGCAGTAATGAAGCGGGGGGGGACAATGAGCAGTTCTTC. Outside the CDR3, residues come from the reference TRBV7-6 and TRBJ2-1 proteins, so the full variable domain is: GAGVSQSPRYKVTKRGQDVALRCDPISGHVSLYWYRQALGQGPEFLTYFNYEAQQDKSGLPNDRFSAERPEGSISTLTIQRTEQRDSAMYRCASSNEAGGDNEQFFGPGTRLTVL.